This record concerns one T cell receptor (beta chain) sequence. As yet, its antigen is unknown. The data derive from a study of beta chain features in type 1 diabetes. Whole-study findings and limits: Whether TCRB rearrangement is influenced by HLA type went unresolved here. People with Type 1 diabetes carried modestly yet significantly shorter TCRB CDR3s in all four CD4+ subsets.

V was clipped by 6 bases and J by 3 bases; unmatched bases: 8. This CDR3 has 15 residues. Germline CDR1 reads SGHRS; CDR2 reads YFSETQ. cDNA synthesis used the whole RNA isolate, giving expressed TCRB sequences. TCRdb keeps only in-frame clones here, not all; method: immunoSEQ multiplex PCR. The sample has some 290,000 clones, approximately 25% seen once. The sequence came from a woman aged 25 to 39 with type 1 diabetes. Sequences were obtained from naive CD4+ T cells from blood. This sequence joins TRBV5-1 and TRBJ2-3; 9 positions agree with TRBD1. Here the CDR3 reads CASNSGTGRTDTQYF. DNA of the CDR3: TGCGCCAGCAACTCCGGGACAGGGAGAACAGATACGCAGTATTTT.